This T cell receptor beta chain was profiled in a study of beta chain features in type 1 diabetes. Reverse transcribing all isolated RNA meant expressed TCRB transcripts were sequenced. TCRdb's copy holds only in-frame clones and misses some; the assay was immunoSEQ multiplex PCR. The table lists hundreds of thousands of clones, around 12% of them singletons. The V end was cut by 5 bases, the J end by 7 bases, with 18 bases between. CDR1 is SGDLS, CDR2 YYNGEE, per germline. The CDR3 covers 14 residues. The chain combines TRBV9 with TRBJ1-2; no definite D call. The receptor was derived from a young man in good health. Sequences were obtained from naive CD4+ T cells from blood. CDR3 nucleotide sequence: TGTGCCAGCAGGGACTTGAGGGTCCACACTGGCTACACCTTC. Translation: CASRDLRVHTGYTF. Variable domain in full (rest from reference TRBV9 and TRBJ1-2): DSGVTQTPKHLITATGQRVTLRCSPRSGDLSVYWYQQSLDQGLQFLIQYYNGEERAKGNILERFSAQQFPDLHSELNLSSLELGDSALYFCASRDLRVHTGYTFGSGTRLTVV.